Shown below are 28 T cell receptor beta chains from a single sample sequenced in a study of blood T cell repertoires in COVID-19. Only in-frame clones appear in the TCRdb table, and some are missing; sequencing was by immunoSEQ multiplex PCR. The sample comprises 350,000 to 550,000 clones, 80% to 90% of which are singletons, and about 4.3% rests with the top ten. The sample comprised peripheral blood. Receptors were obtained from a woman aged 30 to 39 with acute or convalescent COVID-19.

DNA for the CDR3: TGTGCCAGCAGTTTATCGGGACTTGGTTCACCCCTCCACTTT. It encodes CASSLSGLGSPLHF. The V call is TRBV28, the J call TRBJ1-6, with D maybe TRBD1 (5 bases). Trimming stripped 1 base from V and 9 bases from J, with 10 bases between. CDR1 is MDHEN and CDR2 is SYDVKM in the germline V gene. The CDR3 loop spans 14 amino acids.

Written as DNA, the CDR3 is TGTGCCAGCAGCCAAGTTCTAGGGGTCGGTACGCAGTATTTT. This translates into CASSQVLGVGTQYF. V gene TRBV3-1 (or the pseudogene TRBV3-2) combines with J gene TRBJ2-3; D possibly corresponds to TRBD1 (5 bases). The CDR3 length is 14 residues. V lost 1 base and J 8 bases, leaving 13 bases between the germline ends. In germline, CDR1 is LGHDT, CDR2 YNNKEL (reference sequence).

The CDR3 is CASSRNTGELFF. The CDR3, as DNA: TGTGCCAGCAGTCGGAACACCGGGGAGCTGTTTTTT. The chain joins TRBV9 to TRBJ2-2, with D hard to call. Deletions cut 5 bases from V and 1 base from J, with 3 bases between. The CDR3 runs to 12 residues. CDR1 and CDR2 (germline): SGDLS, YYNGEE.

The J gene is TRBJ2-2, the V gene TRBV3-1 (or the pseudogene TRBV3-2); 8 positions match TRBD2. Per the germline V gene, CDR1 is LGHDT and CDR2 is YNNKEL (reference sequence). The CDR3 runs 16 residues. J gave up 3 bases and V 4 bases, and 7 bases lay outside the gene matches. As DNA, the CDR3 is TGTGCCAGCAGCCGCCTACGGGGGGGCGACACCGGGGAGCTGTTTTTT. Amino acid sequence: CASSRLRGGDTGELFF.

V gene TRBV27 combines with J gene TRBJ2-3; D is uncertain. This CDR3 region has 13 residues. Trimming pared 4 bases from V and 3 bases from J, leaving 8 bases between. The germline gives CDR1 MNHEY, CDR2 SMNVEV (reference sequence). CDR3 DNA sequence: TGTGCCAGCAGTTACCGGTGGACAGATACGCAGTATTTT. Translating it yields CASSYRWTDTQYF.

The chain uses TRBV12-5 and TRBJ2-7; D is possibly TRBD2 (7 bases). The CDR3 runs to 14 residues. Germline lookup yields CDR1 LGHNT and CDR2 FRNRAP. Trimming removed 7 bases from V and 0 bases from J, with 13 bases in between. This CDR3 reads CASDPGGSSYEQYF. Written as DNA, the CDR3 is TGTGCTAGTGACCCGGGGGGCAGCTCCTACGAGCAGTACTTC. Full variable domain (missing parts from reference TRBV12-5 and TRBJ2-7): DARVTQTPRHKVTEMGQEVTMRCQPILGHNTVFWYRQTMMQGLELLAYFRNRAPLDDSGMPKDRFSAEMPDATLATLKIQPSEPRDSAVYFCASDPGGSSYEQYFGPGTRLTVT.

The chain links TRBV5-1 to TRBJ2-2, with TRBD1 as a possible D gene (6 bases). The CDR3 totals 13 residues. Germline-derived CDR1 and CDR2 are SGHRS and YFSETQ. Trimming took 4 bases from V and 5 from J, leaving 9 bases between them. The DNA for the CDR3 is TGCGCCAGCAGCATACAGGGAACCGGGGAGCTGTTTTTT. This sequence encodes CASSIQGTGELFF.

This clone showed up just once. This chain joins TRBV20-1 and TRBJ2-5; D is unresolved. V was pared by 1 base and J by 4 bases, with 4 bases between. The germline CDR1 and CDR2 sequences are DFQATT and SNEGSKA (reference sequence). The CDR3 runs 11 residues. In DNA, the CDR3 is TGCAGTGCTAGAGTGGCAGAGACCCAGTACTTC. This gives the protein CSARVAETQYF.

This clone was found a few times. The rearrangement joins TRBV4-2 to TRBJ2-2; unclear D gene. Germline CDR1 LGHNA, CDR2 YNFKEQ. Trimming pared 4 bases from V and 1 base from J, leaving 7 bases between. The CDR3 spans 14 residues. The CDR3 sequence is CASSLPGNTGELFF. CDR3 nucleotides: TGTGCCAGCAGCCTTCCAGGGAACACCGGGGAGCTGTTTTTT.

The gene calls are TRBV5-6 and TRBJ1-6, with 10 bases fitting TRBD1. V trimming: 1 base; J trimming: 8 bases; junction bases outside the gene matches: 9. The CDR3 totals 17 residues. Germline CDR1 and CDR2: SGHDT and YYEEEE. CDR3 DNA sequence: TGTGCCAGCAGCTTGAAGGGACAGGGGAGGTGGTATTCACCCCTCCACTTT. Translating gives CASSLKGQGRWYSPLHF.

The chain links TRBV9 to TRBJ2-2; TRBD2 is a possible D gene (6 bases). CDR1 and CDR2 (germline): SGDLS, YYNGEE. Deletions cut 8 bases from V and 5 bases from J, with 10 bases between. The CDR3 runs 12 residues. Here the CDR3 DNA reads TGTGCCAGTGGAGGGAGAACCGGGGAGCTGTTTTTT. Protein product: CASGGRTGELFF.

In this sample, this clone turned up once. The chain joins TRBV27 to TRBJ1-1; 7 nucleotides align to TRBD1. J was trimmed by 4 bases and V by 5 bases; bases with no gene match: 10. CDR3 length: 15 amino acids. In germline, CDR1 is MNHEY, CDR2 SMNVEV (reference sequence). In DNA form, the CDR3 reads TGTGCCAGCAGTCCTATCGGGGGACAGATCACTGAAGCTTTCTTT. Protein: CASSPIGGQITEAFF.

The CDR3 region has the DNA TGTGCCAGCACCCTGGGGGGGGCTAACTATGGCTACACCTTC. Amino acids: CASTLGGANYGYTF. The V and J genes are TRBV28 and TRBJ1-2; TRBD1 is a possible D gene (5 bases). The CDR3 is 14 residues long. Germline V CDR1 and CDR2: MDHEN, SYDVKM. With 7 bases removed from V and 0 bases from J, the gap between germline ends came to 12 bases.

The chain recombines TRBV2 with TRBJ2-2; 7 bases are a match to TRBD2. The CDR3 covers 13 residues. Germline values: CDR1 SNHLY, CDR2 FYNNEI. V was clipped by 7 bases and J by 1 base; unmatched bases: 0. This CDR3 reads CASKRGNTGELFF. As DNA, the CDR3 is TGTGCCAGCAAGCGGGGGAACACCGGGGAGCTGTTTTTT.

The genes are TRBV6-5 and TRBJ2-5; D perhaps matches TRBD1 (6 bases). The germline gives CDR1 MNHEY, CDR2 SVGAGI. The CDR3 spans 14 residues. V shed 4 bases and J shed 1 base, with 10 bases lying between them. The CDR3 nucleotides are TGTGCCAGCAGTTCGACAGGAGTCCAAGAGACCCAGTACTTC. Translation gives CASSSTGVQETQYF.

The chain has TRBV6-1 and TRBJ2-7; 9 nucleotides line up with TRBD2. Germline values: CDR1 MNHNS, CDR2 SASEGT. J lost 2 bases, V lost 0 bases, and 2 bases had no gene match. The CDR3 contains 15 residues. CDR3 sequence: CASSEASGGTYEQYF. CDR3 DNA sequence: TGTGCCAGCAGTGAAGCAAGCGGGGGGACCTACGAGCAGTACTTC.

The chain combines TRBV10-1 with TRBJ2-5; tentative D call: TRBD2 (6 bases). V lost 2 bases and J lost 3, with 10 bases in between. This CDR3 is 14 amino acids long. Germline CDR1 WNHNN, CDR2 SYGVQD (reference sequence). CDR3 in amino acids: CASSEGGAEETQYF. DNA for the CDR3: TGCGCCAGCAGTGAGGGAGGGGCGGAAGAGACCCAGTACTTC.

V usage is TRBV6-5 and J usage is TRBJ1-1; D possibly corresponds to TRBD1 (6 bases). The germline gives CDR1 MNHEY, CDR2 SVGAGI. The V end lost 7 bases, the J end lost 0 bases, and 9 bases lay between the germline ends. The CDR3 loop spans 13 amino acids. This CDR3 is CASNPGVNTEAFF. As DNA, the CDR3 is TGTGCCAGCAATCCAGGGGTGAACACTGAAGCTTTCTTT.

V is TRBV28 and J is TRBJ1-3; TRBD1 aligns across 7 bases. V lost 3 bases to trimming and J lost 0 bases; unmatched junction nucleotides: 2. In germline, CDR1 is MDHEN, CDR2 SYDVKM. The CDR3 is 15 amino acids. The CDR3 DNA follows: TGTGCCAGCAGTTTCGGGACAGACTCTGGAAACACCATATATTTT. This gives the protein CASSFGTDSGNTIYF.

The chain couples TRBV30 to TRBJ2-1, with 7 bases fitting TRBD2. The germline CDR1 and CDR2 sequences are GTSNPN and SVGIG (reference sequence). CDR3 length: 15 residues. The trim removed 4 bases at V and 6 bases at J, leaving 12 bases unmatched. The CDR3 nucleotides read TGTGCCTGGATGGTCCGCGGGGGAGCTCGCAATGAGCAGTTCTTC. Translation gives CAWMVRGGARNEQFF.

This clone was picked up one time. The chain employs TRBV2 and TRBJ1-1; 7 bases are a match to TRBD1. The CDR3 consists of 16 residues. Germline V gene sequence: CDR1 SNHLY, CDR2 FYNNEI. The junction had 17 bases not matched to a gene; V was cut back by 6 bases and J by 7 bases. The CDR3 DNA follows: TGTGCCAGCAGCGAGGACAGGCCCCACCCCGTGTTTGAAGCTTTCTTT. Its protein product is CASSEDRPHPVFEAFF.

The chain couples TRBV7-6 to TRBJ2-2; D might be TRBD2 (7 bases). The CDR3 totals 16 residues. CDR1 and CDR2 from the germline V gene are SGHVS and FNYEAQ. V was clipped by 0 bases and J by 1 base, with 9 bases between them. The CDR3 loop is CASSLAGGLNTGELFF. The CDR3 DNA sequence: TGTGCCAGCAGCTTAGCGGGGGGGCTGAACACCGGGGAGCTGTTTTTT.

V and J are TRBV5-6 and TRBJ2-7, with 9 bases fitting TRBD2. J was trimmed by 2 bases and V by 3 bases; bases with no gene match: 6. The CDR3 has 15 residues. CDR1 and CDR2 from the germline V gene are SGHDT and YYEEEE. The CDR3 loop is CASSSLGGGAYEQYF. DNA of the CDR3: TGTGCCAGCAGCTCACTGGGCGGGGGGGCCTACGAGCAGTACTTC.

V is TRBV7-9 and J is TRBJ2-1; 7 bases line up with TRBD2. Germline V gene lookup returns CDR1 SEHNR and CDR2 FQNEAQ (reference sequence). With 1 base clipped from V and 6 bases from J, the junction kept 3 bases outside the gene matches. There are 14 residues in the CDR3. Here the CDR3 reads CASSLGGRGNEQFF. CDR3 bases: TGTGCCAGCAGCTTAGGAGGGAGGGGCAATGAGCAGTTCTTC.

This clone was seen just once. V usage is TRBV19 and J usage is TRBJ2-5, with 8 bases matching TRBD2. The CDR3 totals 13 residues. Per the germline V gene, CDR1 is LNHDA and CDR2 is SQIVND (reference sequence). V dropped 4 bases and J dropped 2; count of bases not matched to a gene: 0. The CDR3 sequence: CASSSGGQETQYF. DNA of the CDR3: TGTGCCAGTAGTAGCGGGGGGCAAGAGACCCAGTACTTC. Complete variable domain (other parts from reference TRBV19 and TRBJ2-5): DGGITQSPKYLFRKEGQNVTLSCEQNLNHDAMYWYRQDPGQGLRLIYYSQIVNDFQKGDIAEGYSVSREKKESFPLTVTSAQKNPTAFYLCASSSGGQETQYFGPGTRLLVL.

The chain combines TRBV19 with TRBJ1-5, with 12 bases identical to TRBD1. Germline CDR1 is LNHDA and CDR2 is SQIVND (reference sequence). CDR3 length: 20 residues. Trimming took 1 base from V and 2 from J; bases not matched to a gene: 12. The CDR3 DNA is TGTGCCAGTAGTATAGGCCCGGGACAGGGGGCCGGGGGAGGCAATCAGCCCCAGCATTTT. Protein: CASSIGPGQGAGGGNQPQHF.

A single count supports this clone. The chain links TRBV5-1 to TRBJ2-7; D not resolved. The CDR3 consists of 12 residues. V was clipped by 3 bases and J by 0 bases, with 4 bases between them. The germline V gene has CDR1 SGHRS and CDR2 YFSETQ. Written as DNA, the CDR3 is TGCGCCAGCAGCTACAACTCCTACGAGCAGTACTTC. Its protein is CASSYNSYEQYF.

V is TRBV12-5 and J is TRBJ1-1, with D hard to call. The germline V gene encodes CDR1 LGHNT and CDR2 FRNRAP. The V gene lost 7 bases and the J gene lost 1 base, with 10 bases spanning the gap. The CDR3 sequence is 13 residues long. The chain's CDR3 is CASAPTRNTEAFF. DNA of the CDR3: TGTGCTAGTGCCCCAACAAGGAACACTGAAGCTTTCTTT. Looking up the rest from reference TRBV12-5 and TRBJ1-1 gives the full variable domain: DARVTQTPRHKVTEMGQEVTMRCQPILGHNTVFWYRQTMMQGLELLAYFRNRAPLDDSGMPKDRFSAEMPDATLATLKIQPSEPRDSAVYFCASAPTRNTEAFFGQGTRLTVV.